This paragraph covers one TCR beta chain sequence. The antigen it binds to is not known. It has no much larger one-base neighbor in the sample; base qualities were not kept. The meaning of the sample's treatment or condition label: live attenuated yellow fever vaccine strain. At every blood-draw timepoint, two biological replicates of bulk PBMCs were collected. A standard Ficoll-Paque protocol was used to isolate PBMCs from peripheral blood. TriZol was used to extract RNA from bulk PBMCs, CD4 and CD8 fractions, and dextramer-positive and dextramer-negative fractions. CDR1 is given as LGHDT and CDR2 as YNNKEL, both from the germline V gene (reference sequence). The CDR3 measures 14 amino acids from cysteine to phenylalanine. The DNA shown is the 42-base CDR3, in frame from base 1. V is cut by 4 bases and J by 5 bases, and the space between the germline ends is 14 bases. The entry originates in a study of T cells after yellow fever vaccination (dated by TCRdb to about 2019). Concerning the study at large: Libraries from fractions with low cell numbers were prepared with the SMART-Seq v4 Ultra Low Input RNA kit. Bulk TCR alpha and beta repertoires were sequenced longitudinally to track T-cell clones before and after primary and booster YFV17D yellow fever vaccination. Two healthy male donors, one aged 18 to 30 and one aged 30 to 39 years, were included in the cohort. Bulk PBMC replicates and cell subsets were isolated from blood drawn at multiple timepoints before and after both primary and secondary immunization.

The paper as a whole reports these results and caveats: Computational filtering was needed because FACS-sorted repertoires could contain abundant contaminating clonotypes from the bulk population. Because the study included only two donors, the extent to which the findings can be generalized is limited. Most clones expanded after primary vaccination (almost 97% of CD4 and around nine tenths of CD8) were re-detected after the booster, suggesting that broad memory maintenance occurred. A small share of clonotypes occurred in both CD4 and CD8 compartments, likely arising from convergent recombination. Compared with the primary T-cell response, the secondary T-cell response was faster but weaker, reaching its peak on day 5 rather than on day 15.

Synthesis of TCR cDNA relied on 5'RACE template switching, a step that introduced a universal primer site along with unique molecular identifiers. Priming of cDNA synthesis was performed from both the TCR alpha and TCR beta constant segments. Two PCR steps were used to amplify libraries, with sample barcodes and sequencing adapters being added in the second step. Libraries were sequenced on Illumina HiSeq 2500 (2x100 bp) or NovaSeq (2x150 bp). The published analysis was carried out like this. MIGEC was used to demultiplex reads and collapse the reads into UMI consensus sequences, and MiXCR was used for V(D)J alignment. Clonotypes responding to the vaccine were identified with edgeR on replicate PBMC samples, with the criteria of FDR below 0.01 and a log2 fold change above 5 up to day 15. Each bulk clonotype was labeled CD4 or CD8 based on which sequenced repertoire, CD4 or CD8, contained the clonotype at higher abundance. TCRdb trimmed the raw reads at Q25, called clones with MiXCR and kept productive beta chains. Each entry is one CDR3 protein sequence, shown with its most common DNA and genes. The V and J calls follow TCRdb's processing rather than the paper's. This sample comprises about 580,000 distinct CDR3 sequences, about 17% of them detected only once. The biggest ten clones account for approximately 15% of the sample.

This TCR came from a man aged 18 to 30 who received the YFV17D yellow fever vaccine. The chain employs TRBV3-1 and TRBJ2-5; the D gene assignment is ambiguous. The input for sequencing was PBMCs, taken about 5 days after the first yellow fever vaccination. The DNA reads as follows: TGTGCCAGCAGCCCGACCGGGCGTCGGGAGACCCAGTACTTC. Translation gives CASSPTGRRETQYF.